What follows are 21 T cell receptor beta chains derived from one specimen sequenced in a study of PD-1 blockade in classical Hodgkin lymphoma. The time point denotes: newly diagnosed, previously untreated cHL patient sample. Isolation of CD4+ T cells from thawed PBMCs was performed by magnetic negative selection. The assay was immunoSEQ multiplex PCR, and TCRdb's table has in-frame clones only and misses some. The profile shows roughly 15,000 clones, around 92% of them singletons. Sequencing was carried out using CD4+ T cells from blood. All receptors derive from a human donor with classical Hodgkin lymphoma.

The V and J genes are TRBV2 and TRBJ2-1; D gene uncertain. V was pared by 7 bases and J by 0 bases, with 7 bases between. CDR1 and CDR2 from the germline V gene are SNHLY and FYNNEI. The CDR3 totals 13 residues. This chain's CDR3 is CASKASSYNEQFF. DNA of the CDR3: TGTGCCAGCAAAGCTAGCTCCTACAATGAGCAGTTCTTC.

The rearrangement uses TRBV5-1 and TRBJ2-7; either TRBD1 or TRBD2 may supply D (6 bases each). V was shortened by 3 bases and J by 5 bases, with 12 bases between the two germline ends. The germline V gene has CDR1 SGHRS and CDR2 YFSETQ. The CDR3 is made up of 13 amino acids. The CDR3 nucleotides read TGCGCCAGCAGCTCACAGGGAGGAGACGAGCAGTACTTC. It translates to CASSSQGGDEQYF.

This clone showed up just a few times. The chain carries TRBV10-3 and TRBJ2-1; D is perhaps TRBD2 (6 bases). The CDR3 has 14 amino acids. In germline, CDR1 is ENHRY, CDR2 SYGVKD. With 6 bases removed from V and 13 bases from J, the gap between germline ends came to 22 bases. The CDR3 is CAIRRVPGTPDQFF. In nucleotides, the CDR3 is TGTGCCATCAGAAGAGTACCCGGGACTCCCGACCAGTTCTTC.

The rearrangement uses TRBV29-1 and TRBJ1-1; 7 nucleotides match TRBD1. The CDR3 is 12 residues long. The germline CDR1 and CDR2 sequences are SQVTM and ANQGSEA. J lost 5 bases, V lost 6 bases, and 6 bases had no gene match. The CDR3 loop reads CSVGQVGTEAFF. The CDR3 DNA is TGCAGCGTAGGACAGGTGGGGACTGAAGCTTTCTTT.

This chain joins TRBV2 and TRBJ1-6, with TRBD1 as a possible D gene (6 bases). Per germline, CDR1 SNHLY and CDR2 FYNNEI. CDR3 length: 15 amino acids. Trimming pared 6 bases from V and 6 bases from J, leaving 15 bases between. The CDR3 sequence is CASSRDTGVNSPLHF. In DNA form, the CDR3 reads TGTGCCAGCAGCCGGGACACGGGAGTTAATTCACCCCTCCACTTT.

V is TRBV7-7 and J is TRBJ2-5; perhaps TRBD2 as D (5 bases). The germline V and J ends were trimmed by 1 base and 2 bases, with 11 bases remaining between them. The CDR3 is 15 residues long. Germline assignment: CDR1 SSHAT and CDR2 FNYEAQ (reference sequence). DNA for the CDR3: TGTGCCAGCAGCTTAGGTGGTTTAGCGCAAGAGACCCAGTACTTC. Residues: CASSLGGLAQETQYF.

The chain recombines TRBV10-3 with TRBJ2-7, with 7 bases identical to TRBD1. V lost 7 bases to trimming and J lost 3 bases; unmatched junction nucleotides: 15. The CDR3 is 16 residues long. Per germline, CDR1 ENHRY and CDR2 SYGVKD. This CDR3 reads CAITTGVSPTSYEQYF. The CDR3 bases are TGTGCCATCACCACAGGGGTAAGCCCGACGAGCTACGAGCAGTACTTC.

The chain couples TRBV5-4 to TRBJ2-5; the D gene is possibly TRBD2 (6 bases). The J call is in doubt because the DNA end fits TRBJ2-7 better. CDR1 and CDR2 from the germline V gene are SGHNT and YYREEE (reference sequence). The CDR3 is 14 amino acids. The CDR3: CASSLGLLGGEQYF. DNA for the CDR3: TGTGCCAGCAGCTTGGGTCTCCTCGGGGGCGAGCAGTACTTC.

V usage is TRBV7-6 and J usage is TRBJ2-1, with 7 bases matching TRBD2. Germline V gene sequence: CDR1 SGHVS, CDR2 FNYEAQ. The CDR3 loop spans 16 amino acids. After removal of 5 bases from V and 0 bases from J, the junction contained 7 bases not matched to a gene. CDR3 DNA: TGTGCCAGCAGCCCCACCGGGGGGAGCTCCTACAATGAGCAGTTCTTC. This codes for CASSPTGGSSYNEQFF.

The chain couples TRBV6-6 to TRBJ2-1, with TRBD2 as a possible D gene (5 bases). This CDR3 spans 12 amino acids. Germline CDR1 is MNHNY and CDR2 is SVGAGI (reference sequence). V was pared by 5 bases and J by 12 bases, with 14 bases between. The chain's CDR3 is CASSPLREAQFF. The DNA for the CDR3 is TGTGCCAGCAGTCCCCTCCGGGAAGCGCAGTTCTTC.

This chain joins TRBV18 and TRBJ2-1; 10 bases fit TRBD1. This CDR3 comprises 15 residues. V gave up 1 base and J gave up 5 bases; unmatched junction bases: 2. Germline-derived CDR1 and CDR2 are KGHSH and LQKENI. CDR3 protein: CASSPLGTGDNEQFF. CDR3 in DNA: TGTGCCAGCTCACCACTAGGGACAGGGGACAATGAGCAGTTCTTC.

The chain carries TRBV30 and TRBJ2-7, with a tentative D call TRBD1 (5 bases). CDR1 and CDR2 from the germline V gene are GTSNPN and SVGIG (reference sequence). The CDR3 totals 14 residues. Trimming cost V 0 bases and J 4 bases, with 13 bases left between them. The DNA of the CDR3 is TGTGCCTGGAGTGTACTAAGGGGTAATTACGAGCAGTACTTC. It encodes CAWSVLRGNYEQYF.

The chain has TRBV2 and TRBJ2-3; D might be TRBD2 (6 bases). Trimming shortened V by 4 bases and J by 4 bases, and 15 bases separated the two germline ends. The CDR3 totals 15 residues. Germline V gene lookup returns CDR1 SNHLY and CDR2 FYNNEI. CDR3 residues: CASSVQAGGADTQYF. The CDR3 DNA reads as TGTGCCAGCAGTGTTCAAGCGGGTGGCGCAGATACGCAGTATTTT.

This clone was seen just once. This sequence joins TRBV4-1 and TRBJ2-3, with D maybe TRBD2 (5 bases). CDR1 and CDR2 (germline): MGHRA, YSYEKL. Trimming shortened V by 1 base and J by 8 bases, and 7 bases separated the two germline ends. This CDR3 has 12 residues. CDR3 nucleotides: TGCGCCAGCAGCCAAGCCGGGGTTACGCAGTATTTT. It codes for CASSQAGVTQYF.

The CDR3 is CASSLGQSPTDTQYF. CDR3 DNA: TGTGCCAGCAGCCTCGGACAGTCCCCCACAGATACGCAGTATTTT. The J gene is TRBJ2-3, the V gene TRBV4-2; D might be TRBD1 (6 bases). Germline V CDR1 and CDR2: LGHNA, YNFKEQ. Between the trimmed V and J ends, which lost 4 bases and 2 bases, there was a span of 13 bases. CDR3 length: 15 residues.

V usage is TRBV15 and J usage is TRBJ1-4; D gene unclear. Trimming took 1 base from V and 4 from J, leaving 10 bases between them. Germline values: CDR1 LNHNV, CDR2 YYDKDF (reference sequence). The CDR3 covers 15 residues. For the CDR3, the DNA is TGTGCCACCAGCAGAGGCCCAGGCATTAATGAAAAACTGTTTTTT. Translated: CATSRGPGINEKLFF.

The chain joins TRBV9 to TRBJ2-2; 7 bases are a match to TRBD2. V dropped 0 bases and J dropped 6; count of bases not matched to a gene: 2. This CDR3 region has 14 residues. Germline CDR1 SGDLS, CDR2 YYNGEE. The CDR3 spells CASSVVGGSGELFF. The CDR3 DNA follows: TGTGCCAGCAGCGTAGTGGGAGGGTCCGGGGAGCTGTTTTTT.

The chain uses TRBV5-1 and TRBJ1-1, with D possibly matching TRBD1 (5 bases). Germline-derived CDR1 and CDR2 are SGHRS and YFSETQ. CDR3 length equals 14 residues. V dropped 6 bases and J dropped 5 bases, with 17 bases sitting between them. The CDR3 loop is CASNGGLLQTEAFF. The CDR3 bases are TGCGCCAGCAATGGGGGTCTTCTTCAAACTGAAGCTTTCTTT.

The rearrangement uses TRBV6-1 and TRBJ1-1, with D possibly TRBD1 on 5 matching bases. Deletions cut 8 bases from V and 4 bases from J, with 8 bases between. The CDR3 extends over 11 amino acids. Germline-derived CDR1 and CDR2 are MNHNS and SASEGT. In nucleotides, the CDR3 is TGTGCCAGCGGGGGAGGCACTGAAGCTTTCTTT. This gives the protein CASGGGTEAFF.

V and J are TRBV18 and TRBJ2-1; no definite D call. V was cut by 4 bases and J by 8 bases, with 9 bases left in between. The CDR3 length is 12 residues. Germline V gives CDR1 KGHSH, CDR2 LQKENI. CDR3 bases: TGTGCCAGCTCACACGTAGTCGATGAGCAGTTCTTC. Amino acids: CASSHVVDEQFF.

This clone was found once. This chain connects TRBV23-1 to TRBJ1-4; no definite D call. TRBV23-1 is assigned to the ORF class and has an uncertain function. V was pared by 9 bases and J by 4 bases, with 15 bases between. The CDR3 sequence is 14 residues long. The CDR3 reads CARKVPFDNEKLFF. The CDR3 DNA follows: TGCGCCAGAAAAGTCCCCTTTGATAATGAAAAACTGTTTTTT.